This is a list of T cell receptor beta chains from one sample in a study of T cells in Graves' hyperthyroidism and ophthalmopathy. From the multiplex PCR reads, TCRdb called clonotypes with MiXCR, one entry per CDR3 protein. Counted here are some 510,000 distinct CDR3 sequences, around 45% occurring once; the ten biggest clones make up about 7.9%. The specimen was peripheral blood or thyroid tissue (not recorded which). Receptor source: a woman in her late teens or twenties with Graves' hyperthyroidism. The conserved cysteine and the conserved F or W are not part of the CDR3 here. D genes are given only for firm matches.

D gene,V gene,CDR3 protein
NA,TRBV7-7,ASSLLGSGETQY
NA,TRBV24-1,ATKEGAQPQH
TRBD2,TRBV10-3,AISESGRGPEQY
TRBD2,TRBV15,ATSQEIAGHQETQY
NA,TRBV5-4,ASSPRVGNEKLF
TRBD2,TRBV6-1,ASSDFWTSASGELF
TRBD2,TRBV2,ASSPHGGETQY
NA,TRBV19,ASTKGPSDEN
NA,TRBV19,ASSIEQDYGYT
TRBD2,TRBV9,ASSETSGGAQY
NA,TRBV7-9,ASSPREVNNEKLF
NA,TRBV7-9,ASISAQGGYTETF
NA,TRBV4-3,ASSQDMVEPQH
NA,TRBV15,ATSRDRVAGH
NA,TRBV2,ASRAGQAPLH
NA,TRBV9,ASSTDTFNYGYT
NA,TRBV29-1,SVDRGQEQY
NA,TRBV25-1,ASRFRTGAQDTQY
NA,TRBV10-3,AIAVAAESKETQY
TRBD1,TRBV9,ASSSPRTGANYGYT
TRBD1,TRBV6-1,AAQGGDQPQQY
TRBD1,TRBV7-9,ASSAGAGGINEQY
NA,TRBV24-1,ATSDSSGDNQSQH
NA,TRBV10-3,ASSRRGPSYEQY
NA,TRBV20-1,SARETQANEKLF
TRBD1,TRBV24-1,ATSDPGQGLATNEKLF
NA,TRBV7-2,ASSPFQGSYEQY
TRBD1,TRBV19,ASQEGTENTGELF
NA,TRBV7-9,ASSSTSSEQY
NA,TRBV5-1,ASSLDRGGQETQY
NA,TRBV29-1,SFRGLGGTEAF
TRBD1,TRBV7-9,ASSSEGQYPTEAF
NA,TRBV7-9,ALRGGTEAF
NA,TRBV24-1,ATSVGGTREQY
TRBD2,TRBV25-1,ATTSGSQTYEQY
NA,TRBV7-9,ASPIDLSGANVLT
TRBD1,TRBV7-2,ASSFPTGGGETQY
NA,TRBV20-1,SAMEQGAFGELF
NA,TRBV25-1,ASTRQGIGVGYT
NA,TRBV20-1,SAMEVEQY
NA,TRBV2,ASNGQGGYTGELF
NA,TRBV24-1,ATSDRTVLTWETQY
NA,TRBV29-1,SASGDGAAEAF
TRBD1,TRBV7-9,ASSVDNRGDYGYT
TRBD2,TRBV20-1,SARTSGSGNTGELF
NA,TRBV7-8,ASSLEPAERWDWRETQY
NA,TRBV7-2,ASSRNSNQPQH
NA,TRBV7-9,ASSDRYTEAF
TRBD1,TRBV5-4,ASSGRDRLNTEAF
NA,TRBV12-3/TRBV12-4,ASSLNPSLAF
NA,TRBV2,ASREGLADTQY
NA,TRBV7-2,ASSSYRVESYT
NA,TRBV29-1,RPVWGGKNYGYT
TRBD2,TRBV7-9,ASRGAGGPDTQY
NA,TRBV7-2,ASSLAAESYGYT